What follows are 27 T cell receptor beta chains derived from one specimen sequenced in a study of blood T cell repertoires in COVID-19. Assay: immunoSEQ multiplex PCR; the TCRdb copy retains only in-frame clones and omits some. The data contain over 110,000 clones, approximately 88% of them seen just once; the ten biggest clones take up 25% to 35%. Sequencing input: peripheral blood. The receptors were sampled from a human donor in a cohort sampled during active COVID-19.

For the CDR3, the DNA is TGTGCCAGCAGCTTCACTAGCGGGGGGGGCGAGCAGTACTTC. Translated, it gives CASSFTSGGGEQYF. The chain couples TRBV5-4 to TRBJ2-7, with TRBD2 matching 13 bases. The CDR3 is made up of 14 amino acids. Germline-derived CDR1 and CDR2 are SGHNT and YYREEE (reference sequence). V lost 2 bases to trimming and J lost 6 bases; unmatched junction nucleotides: 2.

The rearrangement links TRBV30 to TRBJ2-7; 10 bases align to TRBD1. V gave up 3 bases and J gave up 7 bases; unmatched junction bases: 6. Germline CDR1 GTSNPN, CDR2 SVGIG (reference sequence). The CDR3 covers 13 residues. As DNA, the CDR3 is TGTGCCTGGAGGACAGGGGGCTCGGGGGAGCAGTACTTC. It specifies CAWRTGGSGEQYF. The full variable domain, rest sourced from reference TRBV30 and TRBJ2-7, is SQTIHQWPATLVQPVGSPLSLECTVEGTSNPNLYWYRQAAGRGLQLLFYSVGIGQISSEVPQNLSASRPQDRQFILSSKKLLLSDSGFYLCAWRTGGSGEQYFGPGTRLTVT.

The chain joins TRBV12-5 to TRBJ1-3, with TRBD1 as a possible D gene (5 bases). This CDR3 spans 14 amino acids. The germline CDR1 and CDR2 sequences are LGHNT and FRNRAP. Trimming pared 5 bases from V and 4 bases from J, leaving 12 bases between. CDR3 residues: CASGPKGAGNTIYF. CDR3 bases: TGTGCTAGTGGTCCCAAAGGGGCCGGAAACACCATATATTTT.

The V gene is TRBV5-6, the J gene TRBJ1-1; the D is unclear. Trimming left V 0 bases short and J 3 bases short, with 12 bases between. Germline CDR1 reads SGHDT; CDR2 reads YYEEEE. This CDR3 is built from 15 residues. CDR3: CASSLETGGHTEAFF. The CDR3, as DNA: TGTGCCAGCAGCTTGGAAACCGGAGGTCACACTGAAGCTTTCTTT.

The chain is built from TRBV5-1 and TRBJ2-3; 10 bases match TRBD2. This CDR3 contains 17 residues. Per germline, CDR1 SGHRS and CDR2 YFSETQ. Trimming removed 1 base from V and 4 bases from J; junction bases left unmatched: 9. The CDR3 DNA is TGCGCCAGCAGCTTGTGGAGCGGGGGGGCCCCCGCAGATACGCAGTATTTT. Amino acid sequence: CASSLWSGGAPADTQYF.

The chain combines TRBV28 with TRBJ1-1; 7 bases are a match to TRBD1. The V gene's germline CDR1 is MDHEN and CDR2 SYDVKM. This CDR3 region has 16 residues. Trimming removed 9 bases from V and 0 bases from J; junction bases left unmatched: 13. The CDR3 DNA reads as TGTGCCAGGACAACGCCAATCAGGGGGGTGAACACTGAAGCTTTCTTT. Translated, it gives CARTTPIRGVNTEAFF.

The chain has TRBV24-1 and TRBJ2-1, with D possibly being TRBD2 (5 bases). Deletions cut 2 bases from V and 8 bases from J, with 9 bases between. Germline-derived CDR1 and CDR2 are KGHDR and SFDVKD. This CDR3 region has 13 residues. The CDR3 DNA reads as TGTGCCACCAGTGATTGGGTTAGCGATGAGCAGTTCTTC. Its translation is CATSDWVSDEQFF.

The chain carries TRBV30 and TRBJ1-2; perhaps TRBD1 as D (5 bases). The CDR3 runs to 14 residues. The V gene's germline CDR1 is GTSNPN and CDR2 SVGIG (reference sequence). V was shortened by 5 bases and J by 4 bases, with 17 bases between the two germline ends. Here the CDR3 DNA reads TGTGCCTGGTGGGGGGTAGGGCAGAGCTATGGCTACACCTTC. This gives the protein CAWWGVGQSYGYTF.

This sequence joins TRBV15 and TRBJ2-1, with 11 bases aligning to TRBD1. The CDR3 contains 17 residues. Germline lookup yields CDR1 LNHNV and CDR2 YYDKDF (reference sequence). The J segment lost 3 bases and the V segment lost 2 bases, leaving 6 bases of the junction unmatched. The CDR3: CATSRLPGTGGYNEQFF. Here the CDR3 DNA reads TGTGCCACCAGCAGACTACCCGGGACAGGGGGCTACAATGAGCAGTTCTTC.

The chain uses TRBV12-5 and TRBJ2-4, with a weak D call TRBD1 (5 bases). The CDR3 is made up of 16 amino acids. CDR1 is LGHNT and CDR2 is FRNRAP in the germline V gene. The V end was cut by 2 bases, the J end by 3 bases, with 14 bases between. The CDR3 reads CASGLMAGRGKNIQYF. DNA for the CDR3: TGTGCTAGTGGTTTGATGGCAGGAAGGGGCAAAAACATTCAGTACTTC.

The CDR3 sequence is CAISEGASTDTQYF. The CDR3 coding sequence is TGTGCCATCAGTGAAGGGGCCAGCACAGATACGCAGTATTTT. The genes are TRBV10-3 and TRBJ2-3; weak D call: TRBD1 (5 bases). This CDR3 is built from 14 residues. Germline assignment: CDR1 ENHRY and CDR2 SYGVKD. The V and J ends lost 3 bases and 0 bases respectively, with 7 bases between them.

The chain recombines TRBV7-3 with TRBJ2-5; 11 positions agree with TRBD1. This CDR3 has 16 amino acids. Unmatched junction bases numbered 7, after V lost 4 bases and J lost 3 bases. Germline loops: CDR1 SGHTA, CDR2 FQGTGA. For the CDR3, the DNA is TGTGCCAGCAGCTCTCCGGGACAGGGGGGTAAAGAGACCCAGTACTTC. As protein: CASSSPGQGGKETQYF.

This rearrangement joins TRBV5-1 to TRBJ1-2, with a possible D match to TRBD1 (6 bases). V lost 0 bases to trimming and J lost 3 bases, with 9 bases between them. Per germline, CDR1 SGHRS and CDR2 YFSETQ. The CDR3 is 14 residues long. As DNA, the CDR3 is TGCGCCAGCAGCTTGGCAGGGGCTCACTATGGCTACACCTTC. Translating gives CASSLAGAHYGYTF.

The chain is built from TRBV3-1 (or the pseudogene TRBV3-2) and TRBJ1-2; D remains ambiguous. Germline V gene sequence: CDR1 LGHDT, CDR2 YNNKEL (reference sequence). Trimming took 0 bases from V and 3 from J, leaving 11 bases between them. The CDR3 covers 15 residues. This chain's CDR3 is CASSQEVGFHYGYTF. For the CDR3, the DNA is TGTGCCAGCAGCCAAGAAGTCGGGTTTCACTATGGCTACACCTTC.

This rearrangement joins TRBV5-1 to TRBJ2-2, with 8 bases lining up with TRBD1. The CDR3 spans 14 residues. Germline trimming cut 0 bases from V and 5 bases from J; bases unmatched to any gene: 0. The V gene's germline CDR1 is SGHRS and CDR2 YFSETQ. Written as DNA, the CDR3 is TGCGCCAGCAGCTTGGGGACAGGGACCGGGGAGCTGTTTTTT. As protein: CASSLGTGTGELFF.

The chain couples TRBV2 to TRBJ1-6, with 7 bases fitting TRBD1. Germline V gene sequence: CDR1 SNHLY, CDR2 FYNNEI. J lost 6 bases, V lost 8 bases, and 7 bases had no gene match. CDR3 length: 14 amino acids. As DNA, the CDR3 is TGTGCCAGCGGTAGAGGACAGGTTAATTCACCCCTCCACTTT. It is translated as CASGRGQVNSPLHF.

The chain joins TRBV7-2 to TRBJ2-1; D is ambiguous. The CDR3 has 16 amino acids. Trimming pared 0 bases from V and 2 bases from J, leaving 11 bases between. Germline CDR1 is SGHTA and CDR2 is FQGNSA. This chain's CDR3 is CASSLAPGFTYNEQFF. The CDR3 coding sequence is TGTGCCAGCAGCTTAGCGCCGGGTTTCACCTACAATGAGCAGTTCTTC.

This rearrangement joins TRBV6-5 to TRBJ2-2; D gene ambiguous. This CDR3 has 12 amino acids. V dropped 4 bases and J dropped 7 bases, with 7 bases sitting between them. The V gene's germline CDR1 is MNHEY and CDR2 SVGAGI. As DNA, the CDR3 is TGTGCCAGCAGTTCCCCTGTCGGGGAGCTGTTTTTT. Translation gives CASSSPVGELFF.

The rearrangement links TRBV21-1 to TRBJ2-1; no check of the table's D call, TRBD2, against the DNA was made. TRBV21-1 constitutes a pseudogene. The CDR3 loop spans 15 amino acids. The DNA for the CDR3 is TGTGCCAGCAGCTCCAGGGAGGGAACGTACAATGAGCAGTTCTTC. Its protein is CASSSREGTYNEQFF.

The rearrangement joins TRBV12-3 or TRBV12-4 to TRBJ1-2, with D perhaps matching TRBD1 (6 bases). V was pared by 6 bases and J by 6 bases, with 11 bases between. The CDR3 totals 12 residues. CDR3 nucleotide sequence: TGTGCCAGCAGCCTACAGGGACATGGCTACACCTTC. Protein sequence: CASSLQGHGYTF.

J is TRBJ1-2 and V is TRBV3-1 (or the pseudogene TRBV3-2), with TRBD1 matching 7 bases. The CDR3 spans 15 residues. Per the germline V gene, CDR1 is LGHDT and CDR2 is YNNKEL (reference sequence). The V and J ends lost 1 base and 7 bases, in that order; junction bases with no gene match: 9. The CDR3, as DNA: TGTGCCAGCAGCCAAGCAGCGACAGGGTATCGTGGCTACACCTTC. Translation gives CASSQAATGYRGYTF.

V and J are TRBV12-3 or TRBV12-4 and TRBJ2-7; D is ambiguous. V was trimmed by 2 bases and J by 5 bases, leaving 7 bases between them. The CDR3 has 12 residues. DNA for the CDR3: TGTGCCAGCAGTTTAACAAACAACGAGCAGTACTTC. The encoded protein is CASSLTNNEQYF.

The chain carries TRBV3-1 (or the pseudogene TRBV3-2) and TRBJ1-5; 10 nucleotides agree with TRBD1. With V trimmed by 2 bases and J by 7 bases, 2 bases remained unmatched. There are 14 residues in the CDR3. CDR1 is LGHDT and CDR2 is YNNKEL in the germline V gene (reference sequence). The CDR3 DNA is TGTGCCAGCAGCCAAATGACAGGGGGCCAGCCCCAGCATTTT. It translates to CASSQMTGGQPQHF.

The genes are TRBV19 and TRBJ2-7, with 9 nucleotides matching TRBD1. Germline CDR1 reads LNHDA; CDR2 reads SQIVND (reference sequence). The CDR3 has 15 residues. V dropped 3 bases and J dropped 6; count of bases not matched to a gene: 9. CDR3 sequence (DNA): TGTGCCAGTAGTATGGCCTCCGGGACAGGGAGCGAGCAGTACTTC. Amino acid sequence: CASSMASGTGSEQYF.

The rearrangement joins TRBV29-1 to TRBJ1-2; 7 bases match TRBD1. CDR3 size: 12 residues. V shed 6 bases, J shed 4 bases, and the junction held 5 bases outside the gene matches. From germline, CDR1 is SQVTM and CDR2 ANQGSEA. CDR3: CSVTGASYGYTF. In DNA form, the CDR3 reads TGCAGCGTCACAGGGGCCTCCTATGGCTACACCTTC.

Written as DNA, the CDR3 is TGTGCCAGCAGTGATTTGGCCAGGGTCGAATACGAGCAGTACTTC. Translating it yields CASSDLARVEYEQYF. The chain joins TRBV2 to TRBJ2-7, with D possibly TRBD1 on 5 matching bases. Trimming stripped 3 bases from V and 4 bases from J, with 16 bases between. Germline CDR1 and CDR2: SNHLY and FYNNEI. The CDR3 length is 15 residues.

The rearrangement links TRBV29-1 to TRBJ1-2; TRBD1 aligns across 8 bases. CDR1 is SQVTM, CDR2 ANQGSEA, per germline. The length of the CDR3 is 14 residues. J was trimmed by 1 base and V by 6 bases; bases with no gene match: 7. This CDR3 reads CSVVGTGFNYGYTF. CDR3 DNA sequence: TGCAGCGTCGTCGGGACAGGATTTAACTATGGCTACACCTTC. The whole variable domain, remainder taken from reference TRBV29-1 and TRBJ1-2, is SAVISQKPSRDICQRGTSLTIQCQVDSQVTMMFWYRQQPGQSLTLIATANQGSEATYESGFVIDKFPISRPNLTFSTLTVSNMSPEDSSIYLCSVVGTGFNYGYTFGSGTRLTVV.